The sample holds many counts of the clone carrying this T cell receptor (beta chain). The target antigen is unknown. The data originate from a study of T cell repertoires in cytomegalovirus infection. Background on the study: Evidence of both CMV infection and a matching HLA type came from public TCR beta signatures.

Regarding the study as a whole: Pooled public TCR beta family frequency picked out CMV carriers with the relevant HLA.

Germline lookup yields CDR1 MDHEN and CDR2 SYDVKM. The CDR3 contains 15 residues. Trimming at V came to 8 bases and at J to 6 bases, leaving 13 bases not matched to a gene. TCRdb re-derived calls from the reads in MiXCR, one entry per CDR3 protein. The profile shows about 300,000 distinct CDR3 sequences, around 9.1% of them singletons. The sample consisted of PBMCs. The rearrangement links TRBV28 to TRBJ1-5, with 7 bases fitting TRBD1. The TCR sequence derives from a human donor in good health (CMV status not recorded). Some clones in this sample may be carry-over from other donors' samples. Here the CDR3 DNA reads TGTGCCAGCGGATTGCCAGGGGGTGTAGGTCAGCCCCAGCATTTT. Translation gives CASGLPGGVGQPQHF.